Each of the 24 T cell receptor beta chains below was sequenced from the same sample in a study of blood T cell repertoires in COVID-19. TCRdb's table, derived via immunoSEQ multiplex PCR, lists solely in-frame clones and lacks some. The sample yields almost 350,000 clones, about nine tenths seen once. The sample consisted of PBMCs or T cells enriched from blood (not recorded which). Every receptor here comes from a young woman who had been exposed to COVID-19.

The chain uses TRBV19 and TRBJ1-2, with 7 bases lining up with TRBD1. The germline CDR1 and CDR2 sequences are LNHDA and SQIVND (reference sequence). The CDR3 covers 15 residues. After removal of 3 bases from V and 0 bases from J, the junction contained 4 bases not matched to a gene. CDR3 protein: CASSIPTGTNYGYTF. The CDR3 DNA follows: TGTGCCAGTAGTATCCCGACAGGGACTAACTATGGCTACACCTTC.

This clone has more than one count but fewer than ten. V usage is TRBV18 and J usage is TRBJ2-7; the D gene is possibly TRBD1 (6 bases). Trimming removed 2 bases from V and 4 bases from J, with 12 bases in between. Germline V CDR1 and CDR2: KGHSH, LQKENI. This CDR3 has 14 amino acids. CDR3 bases: TGTGCCAGCTCACCAAGGGACAACTTATACGAGCAGTACTTC. Its protein product is CASSPRDNLYEQYF.

This clone has just a few counts. In DNA, the CDR3 is TGCGCCAGCAGCCAGGCAGGGAACGGCCCTTACGAGCAGTACTTC. Protein product: CASSQAGNGPYEQYF. The chain employs TRBV4-1 and TRBJ2-7; D perhaps matches TRBD1 (5 bases). The CDR3 spans 15 residues. Germline CDR1 and CDR2: MGHRA and YSYEKL. V lost 3 bases and J 4 bases, leaving 16 bases between the germline ends.

The J gene is TRBJ2-3, the V gene TRBV5-5; 9 positions match TRBD1. The V gene's germline CDR1 is SGHKS and CDR2 YYEKEE (reference sequence). V gave up 4 bases and J gave up 4 bases; unmatched junction bases: 10. This CDR3 is 16 amino acids long. As DNA, the CDR3 is TGTGCCAGCAGCCGCGCCGGGACAGGGAGCCCAGATACGCAGTATTTT. Its protein is CASSRAGTGSPDTQYF.

The J gene is TRBJ2-2, the V gene TRBV7-6, with 9 bases matching TRBD2. The CDR3 is 16 amino acids. V shed 5 bases, J shed 5 bases, and the junction held 9 bases outside the gene matches. Germline loops: CDR1 SGHVS, CDR2 FNYEAQ. The CDR3: CASSDVAGAGTGELFF. The CDR3 region has the DNA TGTGCCAGCAGCGACGTAGCGGGAGCGGGGACCGGGGAGCTGTTTTTT.

This chain joins TRBV7-8 and TRBJ2-1; 10 bases match TRBD2. This CDR3 region has 15 residues. V shed 10 bases, J shed 8 bases, and the junction held 14 bases outside the gene matches. Looked up from germline, CDR1 is SGHVS and CDR2 is FQNEAQ. As DNA, the CDR3 is TGTGCCACTAGGGGGCCGGGACTAGCGTCCCATGAGCAGTTCTTC. It specifies CATRGPGLASHEQFF. Using reference TRBV7-8 and TRBJ2-1 for the parts outside the CDR3, the full variable domain is GAGVSQSPRYKVAKRGQDVALRCDPISGHVSLFWYQQALGQGPEFLTYFQNEAQLDKSGLPSDRFFAERPEGSVSTLKIQRTQQEDSAVYLCATRGPGLASHEQFFGPGTRLTVL.

The J gene is TRBJ2-1, the V gene TRBV6-1; D gene uncertain. The CDR3 is 15 residues long. V lost 0 bases to trimming and J lost 5 bases, with 11 bases between them. Germline lookup yields CDR1 MNHNS and CDR2 SASEGT. The CDR3 is CASSEALRLNNEQFF. The DNA for the CDR3 is TGTGCCAGCAGTGAAGCTTTGAGGCTTAACAATGAGCAGTTCTTC.

The genes are TRBV29-1 and TRBJ2-1; TRBD2 matches at 9 bases. Per the germline V gene, CDR1 is SQVTM and CDR2 is ANQGSEA. Trimming removed 7 bases from V and 3 bases from J; junction bases left unmatched: 7. This CDR3 contains 14 residues. CDR3 nucleotides: TGCAGCGCCGACCGACTAGCGGACTACAATGAGCAGTTCTTC. Protein sequence: CSADRLADYNEQFF.

This clone was seen only a few times. The rearrangement links TRBV10-1 to TRBJ1-1, with D perhaps TRBD1 (6 bases). CDR1 and CDR2 (germline): WNHNN, SYGVQD (reference sequence). This CDR3 contains 16 residues. V dropped 2 bases and J dropped 4 bases, with 17 bases sitting between them. The CDR3 sequence: CASSESLGARGTEAFF. The DNA for the CDR3 is TGCGCCAGCAGTGAGAGTTTGGGGGCTCGGGGCACTGAAGCTTTCTTT.

The chain is built from TRBV12-3 or TRBV12-4 and TRBJ2-3, with D perhaps matching TRBD1 (6 bases). The CDR3 loop spans 13 amino acids. Trimming left V 10 bases short and J 3 bases short, with 14 bases between. The CDR3: CAIGQKITDTQYF. The CDR3 DNA is TGTGCCATAGGACAGAAAATAACAGATACGCAGTATTTT.

The chain uses TRBV28 and TRBJ1-1; D is possibly TRBD1 (5 bases). V lost 4 bases and J 5 bases, leaving 17 bases between the germline ends. This CDR3 contains 15 residues. Germline CDR1 and CDR2: MDHEN and SYDVKM. The CDR3 DNA sequence: TGTGCCAGCAGTTACTCAGGGATGAGAAGAACTGAAGCTTTCTTT. It codes for CASSYSGMRRTEAFF.

This chain joins TRBV9 and TRBJ2-1; D might be TRBD2 (6 bases). The CDR3 runs 15 residues. The V and J ends lost 4 bases and 4 bases respectively, with 15 bases between them. From germline, CDR1 is SGDLS and CDR2 YYNGEE. The CDR3 loop reads CASSTEWEAYNEQFF. Written as DNA, the CDR3 is TGTGCCAGCAGCACAGAGTGGGAGGCTTACAATGAGCAGTTCTTC.

This clone was detected a few times. J is TRBJ1-1 and V is TRBV13, with TRBD1 matching over 10 bases. V was clipped by 5 bases and J by 5 bases; unmatched bases: 8. The germline V gene has CDR1 PRHDT and CDR2 FYEKMQ (reference sequence). The CDR3 covers 15 residues. For the CDR3, the DNA is TGTGCCAGCAGCCTCCTGGGGACAGGGGAAACTGAAGCTTTCTTT. Its translation is CASSLLGTGETEAFF.

The J gene is TRBJ1-2, the V gene TRBV5-1; the D gene is possibly TRBD1 (5 bases). Germline loops: CDR1 SGHRS, CDR2 YFSETQ. V was cut by 0 bases and J by 8 bases, with 14 bases left in between. The CDR3 consists of 14 residues. CDR3 residues: CASSLAKGLEGYTF. The CDR3 region has the DNA TGCGCCAGCAGCTTGGCTAAGGGGCTGGAGGGCTACACCTTC. Full variable domain (remainder filled in from reference TRBV5-1 and TRBJ1-2): KAGVTQTPRYLIKTRGQQVTLSCSPISGHRSVSWYQQTPGQGLQFLFEYFSETQRNKGNFPGRFSGRQFSNSRSEMNVSTLELGDSALYLCASSLAKGLEGYTFGSGTRLTVV.

The chain uses TRBV28 and TRBJ1-1; no clear D gene. The CDR3 spans 12 residues. Trimming left V 5 bases short and J 5 bases short, with 9 bases between. The germline V gene has CDR1 MDHEN and CDR2 SYDVKM. Written as DNA, the CDR3 is TGTGCCAGCAGTATCTGGGAGACTGAAGCTTTCTTT. Amino acids: CASSIWETEAFF.

J is TRBJ1-1 and V is TRBV28; 8 nucleotides match TRBD1. V dropped 5 bases and J dropped 2; count of bases not matched to a gene: 4. Per germline, CDR1 MDHEN and CDR2 SYDVKM. The CDR3 is made up of 14 amino acids. This chain's CDR3 is CASSGGQGNTEAFF. CDR3 DNA sequence: TGTGCCAGCAGTGGCGGACAGGGTAACACTGAAGCTTTCTTT.

The V call is TRBV7-6, the J call TRBJ2-7, with TRBD1 matching over 9 bases. The V segment lost 2 bases and the J segment 2 bases; nucleotides outside the gene matches: 10. This CDR3 is 17 amino acids long. The germline V gene encodes CDR1 SGHVS and CDR2 FNYEAQ. In DNA form, the CDR3 reads TGTGCCAGCAGCTTAAACACAGCAGGGACAGGGCCCTACGAGCAGTACTTC. Encoded protein: CASSLNTAGTGPYEQYF.

The count of this clone is one. The genes are TRBV28 and TRBJ1-5; possible D gene TRBD1, 5 bases. CDR3 length: 15 amino acids. With 3 bases removed from V and 3 bases from J, the gap between germline ends came to 12 bases. Germline V gene data show CDR1 as MDHEN and CDR2 as SYDVKM. CDR3 bases: TGTGCCAGCAGTTTGCCAGGGTTCGACAATCAGCCCCAGCATTTT. Translating it yields CASSLPGFDNQPQHF.

As to this clone: Sequence at one end of the junction differs from germline and may be a read error. The rearrangement uses TRBV7-9 and TRBJ1-2; D is unresolved. This CDR3 contains 14 residues. CDR1 is SEHNR and CDR2 is FQNEAQ in the germline V gene (reference sequence). The CDR3 is CASGNLDLHYGYTF. The CDR3 DNA follows: TGCGCGTCGGGAAATCTCGATCTACACTATGGCTACACCTTC.

This rearrangement joins TRBV21-1 to TRBJ2-1; the table calls TRBD2, which could not be checked here. TRBV21-1 is listed as a pseudogene. There are 16 residues in the CDR3. The CDR3 protein is CASSSSSGSAENEQFF. The CDR3 nucleotides read TGTGCCAGCAGCAGCTCTAGCGGGAGTGCTGAGAATGAGCAGTTCTTC.

The chain is built from TRBV3-1 (or the pseudogene TRBV3-2) and TRBJ2-1, with D hard to call. The germline V gene encodes CDR1 LGHDT and CDR2 YNNKEL (reference sequence). This CDR3 has 12 amino acids. Between the trimmed V and J ends, which lost 4 bases and 3 bases, there was a span of 4 bases. CDR3 protein: CASSLHYNEQFF. Here the CDR3 DNA reads TGTGCCAGCAGCCTCCACTACAATGAGCAGTTCTTC.

The J gene is TRBJ1-4, the V gene TRBV7-9; the D gene is possibly TRBD1 (6 bases). The CDR3 has 17 residues. Germline V lookup: CDR1 SEHNR, CDR2 FQNEAQ (reference sequence). Deletions cut 4 bases from V and 3 bases from J, with 18 bases between. The CDR3 DNA sequence: TGTGCCAGCAGCTCCTCAAAAGGGGGGGCCGCTAATGAAAAACTGTTTTTT. Protein product: CASSSSKGGAANEKLFF.

The V gene is TRBV12-5, the J gene TRBJ1-6; D possibly corresponds to TRBD1 (6 bases). This CDR3 region has 15 residues. The V and J ends lost 4 bases and 6 bases respectively, with 13 bases between them. CDR1 LGHNT and CDR2 FRNRAP come from the germline V gene. The CDR3 spells CASGSPTGFNSPLHF. In nucleotides, the CDR3 is TGTGCTAGTGGTTCGCCGACAGGATTTAATTCACCCCTCCACTTT.

This rearrangement joins TRBV28 to TRBJ2-2, with TRBD2 matching 7 bases. V lost 3 bases to trimming and J lost 4 bases; unmatched junction nucleotides: 5. This CDR3 comprises 15 residues. Germline CDR1 MDHEN, CDR2 SYDVKM. The CDR3 region has the DNA TGTGCCAGCAGTTTGTTGGGAGGGCTCACCGGGGAGCTGTTTTTT. Translated: CASSLLGGLTGELFF. Drawing the rest from reference TRBV28 and TRBJ2-2, the complete variable domain is DVKVTQSSRYLVKRTGEKVFLECVQDMDHENMFWYRQDPGLGLRLIYFSYDVKMKEKGDIPEGYSVSREKKERFSLILESASTNQTSMYLCASSLLGGLTGELFFGEGSRLTVL.